This is a list of T cell receptor beta chains from one sample in a study of blood T cell repertoires in COVID-19. The method was immunoSEQ multiplex PCR; TCRdb's version includes in-frame clones alone and lacks a portion of them. The data contain about 50,000 clones, around 81% of them singletons. Sequencing was performed on peripheral blood. The receptor set was obtained from a man between 65 and 79 years old with active COVID-19. Both conserved end residues are part of each CDR3. The D gene is left open where the match is weak. Some rows have no size entry. The others give once, few or many, or a class for an expanded clone.

j_gene	abundance	d_gene	v_gene	CDR3aa	CDR3nt
TRBJ2-1	-	-	TRBV5-1	CASSFQGDNEQFF	TGCGCCAGCAGCTTTCAGGGTGACAATGAGCAGTTCTTC
TRBJ2-7	-	TRBD2	TRBV5-1	CASSLAGPWEGEQYF	TGCGCCAGCAGCTTGGCAGGGCCGTGGGAGGGTGAGCAGTACTTC
TRBJ1-2	-	-	TRBV4-2	CASSQDARYGYTF	TGTGCCAGCAGCCAAGATGCTAGGTATGGCTACACCTTC
TRBJ1-4	large	-	TRBV7-2	CASSLGEANEKLFF	TGTGCCAGCAGCTTAGGCGAGGCTAATGAAAAACTGTTTTTT
TRBJ2-7	-	-	TRBV7-2	CASSPSRTGFPSYEQYF	TGTGCCAGCAGCCCATCTCGTACAGGGTTCCCCTCCTACGAGCAGTACTTC
TRBJ1-6	-	TRBD1	TRBV19	CASSSRTGSSYNSPLHF	TGTGCCAGTAGCAGTCGGACAGGAAGCTCCTATAATTCACCCCTCCACTTT
TRBJ1-3	-	TRBD1	TRBV19	CASTVGTGVGNTIYF	TGTGCCAGTACCGTAGGGACAGGCGTTGGAAACACCATATATTTT
TRBJ2-7	once	TRBD1	TRBV4-1	CASSRETGGVYEQYF	TGCGCCAGCAGCCGGGAAACAGGGGGAGTCTACGAGCAGTACTTC
TRBJ2-3	-	-	TRBV28	CASSLRDTGRDTQYF	TGTGCCAGCAGTCTCCGGGACACGGGGCGGGATACGCAGTATTTT
TRBJ2-1	-	-	TRBV19	CASSIDSQVSSYNEQFF	TGTGCCAGTAGTATAGATAGTCAGGTAAGCTCCTACAATGAGCAGTTCTTC
TRBJ2-5	-	TRBD2	TRBV10-3	CAISEIAGGPQTQYF	TGTGCCATCAGTGAAATAGCGGGGGGGCCCCAGACCCAGTACTTC
TRBJ2-1	-	TRBD1	TRBV11-2	CASSLIFTGGNNEQFF	TGTGCCAGCAGCTTAATTTTCACAGGGGGCAACAATGAGCAGTTCTTC
TRBJ1-5	-	-	TRBV18	CASHAGMDQPQHF	TGTGCCAGCCACGCCGGGATGGATCAGCCCCAGCATTTT
TRBJ1-1	-	TRBD1	TRBV27	CASTTGTANTEAFF	TGTGCCAGCACCACCGGGACAGCCAACACTGAAGCTTTCTTT
TRBJ2-7	-	-	TRBV7-9	CASRVRDFTYEQYF	TGTGCCAGCCGCGTAAGGGACTTCACCTACGAGCAGTACTTC
TRBJ2-7	few	TRBD1	TRBV5-1	CASSSWDSSYEQYF	TGCGCCAGCAGCTCCTGGGACAGCTCCTACGAGCAGTACTTC
TRBJ1-2	few	-	TRBV10-3	CATQGITNYGYTF	TGTGCCACACAGGGTATCACTAACTATGGCTACACCTTC
TRBJ2-5	-	TRBD1	TRBV27	CASTARQGGTQYF	TGTGCCAGCACCGCGAGACAGGGGGGGACCCAGTACTTC
TRBJ2-1	-	TRBD2	TRBV10-2	CASRPTSGGFSYNEQFF	TGCGCCAGCAGGCCGACTAGCGGGGGCTTCTCCTACAATGAGCAGTTCTTC
TRBJ1-2	few	-	TRBV5-6	CASSLRELLWYGYTF	TGTGCCAGCAGCTTGAGGGAGCTTCTGTGGTATGGCTACACCTTC
TRBJ1-1	few	TRBD1	TRBV2	CASSSSGQGAEAFF	TGTGCCAGCAGCAGCAGTGGACAGGGAGCTGAAGCTTTCTTT
TRBJ1-1	-	-	TRBV28	CASSFLVPNTEAFF	TGTGCCAGCAGTTTCTTAGTCCCGAACACTGAAGCTTTCTTT
TRBJ2-1	-	-	TRBV10-2	CASSETIVPPHQFF	TGCGCCAGCAGTGAGACGATAGTACCTCCCCATCAGTTCTTC
TRBJ1-2	-	-	TRBV19	CASSIGAPVGYTF	TGTGCCAGTAGTATAGGGGCGCCAGTGGGCTACACCTTC
TRBJ1-3	-	-	TRBV15	CATSRDRGGNTIYF	TGTGCCACCAGCAGAGATCGGGGGGGAAACACCATATATTTT
TRBJ2-3	-	-	TRBV6-2/TRBV6-3	CASSYKFLEWTQYF	TGTGCCAGCAGTTACAAATTTCTGGAGTGGACGCAGTATTTT
TRBJ2-6	-	-	TRBV7-9	CASSGRSGANVLTF	TGTGCCAGCAGCGGTAGATCTGGGGCCAACGTCCTGACTTTC
TRBJ1-2	-	-	TRBV20-1	CSASLLGADYGYTF	TGCAGTGCTAGTTTGCTGGGGGCTGACTATGGCTACACCTTC
TRBJ1-2	-	TRBD1	TRBV19	CASSDRQGYGYTF	TGTGCCAGTAGTGACCGACAGGGGTATGGCTACACCTTC